A selection of T cell receptor beta chains follows, all from one sample in a study of cytomegalovirus exposure and HLA in healthy donors. Measured with immunoSEQ multiplex PCR; TCRdb has only the in-frame clones, and not every one. The data contain 200,000 or so clones, 82% of them singletons. The material sequenced was PBMCs. The source of these receptors is a boy younger than 10 in good health and CMV-seronegative. CDR3s include the opening cysteine and the closing phenylalanine or tryptophan. A D gene is named only where the DNA matches it firmly. Expanded clones are given a class, and other clones once, few, many or no size at all.

size,J,V,D,CDR3,DNA
-,TRBJ2-1,TRBV7-3,TRBD2,CASSPSAGGYNEQFF,TGTGCCAGCAGCCCTAGCGCGGGGGGCTACAATGAGCAGTTCTTC
-,TRBJ1-1,TRBV10-3,TRBD1,CATRQGANTEAFF,TGTGCCACCCGACAGGGAGCGAACACTGAAGCTTTCTTT
once,TRBJ1-2,TRBV6-1,TRBD1,CASNDRVWYGYTF,TGTGCCAGCAATGACAGGGTTTGGTATGGCTACACCTTC
-,TRBJ1-5,TRBV7-8,TRBD1,CASSWGTGNQPQHF,TGTGCCAGCAGCTGGGGGACAGGGAATCAGCCCCAGCATTTT
-,TRBJ1-5,TRBV6-6,TRBD1,CASSLNTGASGQPQHF,TGTGCCAGCAGTCTCAATACAGGGGCCTCGGGACAGCCCCAGCATTTT
-,TRBJ1-1,TRBV18,TRBD1,CASSPGSGQGSTEAFF,TGTGCCAGCTCACCAGGCTCGGGACAGGGGAGCACTGAAGCTTTCTTT
-,TRBJ2-7,TRBV7-3,TRBD2,CASSYGGGYEQYF,TGTGCCAGCAGTTATGGGGGGGGGTACGAGCAGTACTTC
-,TRBJ1-3,TRBV5-4,-,CASSLAGWAGSGNTIYF,TGTGCCAGCAGCTTGGCCGGTTGGGCAGGTTCTGGAAACACCATATATTTT
-,TRBJ1-5,TRBV19,-,CASTRGRDNQPQHF,TGTGCCAGTACCCGAGGGAGGGACAATCAGCCCCAGCATTTT
-,TRBJ2-3,TRBV7-2,TRBD2,CASSLWLAGPNTDTQYF,TGTGCCAGCAGCCTGTGGCTAGCGGGGCCAAACACAGATACGCAGTATTTT
-,TRBJ2-5,TRBV2,-,CASSWATSQETQYF,TGTGCCAGCAGTTGGGCGACATCTCAAGAGACCCAGTACTTC
-,TRBJ1-2,TRBV7-9,-,CASSLRGRQVVGGYTF,TGTGCCAGCAGCTTAAGGGGAAGACAGGTGGTTGGTGGCTACACCTTC
-,TRBJ1-2,TRBV12-2,-,CASRLVRDYGYGYTF,TGTGCAAGTCGCTTAGTTAGAGACTATGGCTATGGCTACACCTTC